This note documents a single T cell receptor (beta chain) sequence. This sample is part of a study of blood T cell repertoires in COVID-19. Per the original methods: Amplifying reference gene primers gave estimates of nucleated cell counts. Profiling relied on immunoSEQ multiplex PCR, and the TCRdb table lists in-frame clones only, not all of them. V and J calls and clone size are copied from that table; D and trimming were computed from the DNA. The repertoire holds some 320,000 clones, around nine tenths seen once, with 2.5% to 3% in the top ten. Germline V gene lookup returns CDR1 SGHRS and CDR2 YFSETQ. The trim removed 3 bases at V and 14 bases at J, leaving 15 bases unmatched. CDR3 length equals 14 residues.

The clonotype was recovered from a woman aged 45-59 years who had been exposed to COVID-19. The specimen sequenced was PBMCs or T cells enriched from blood (not recorded which). This rearrangement joins TRBV5-1 to TRBJ1-2; 8 nucleotides match TRBD1. CDR3 protein: CASSSLTGVGTITF. CDR3 DNA: TGCGCCAGCAGCTCCCTGACAGGGGTGGGAACTATAACCTTC.